This passage covers 6 T cell receptor beta chains from one sample sequenced in a study of shared clonotypes between healthy human individuals (dated by TCRdb to the early 2020s). Library preparation employed the immunoSEQ multiplex PCR assay. In its TCRdb copy, this immuneACCESS table keeps in-frame sequences only and misses some clones. Where compared with another copy, unresolved V genes explain less than half of these, and the others have no known cause. This sample comprises over a million clones, approximately 68% of them detected only once. 1.5% of the sample is taken by the ten largest. The specimen sequenced was memory CD4+ T cells sorted from blood. The meaning of the sample's cell subset or site label: CD45RA-negative fraction. These receptor sequences come from a man between 18 and 35 years old in good health.

The chain combines TRBV14 with TRBJ2-1; D may be TRBD1 (6 bases). Germline V lookup: CDR1 SGHDN, CDR2 FVKESK. This CDR3 spans 15 amino acids. With 0 bases removed from V and 9 bases from J, the gap between germline ends came to 15 bases. In nucleotides, the CDR3 is TGTGCCAGCAGCCAAGAAACAGGGCCCCTAAGTGAGCAGTTCTTC. Amino acids: CASSQETGPLSEQFF. The full variable domain, with the rest looked up from reference TRBV14 and TRBJ2-1, is EAGVTQFPSHSVIEKGQTVTLRCDPISGHDNLYWYRRVMGKEIKFLLHFVKESKQDESGMPNNRFLAERTGGTYSTLKVQPAELEDSGVYFCASSQETGPLSEQFFGPGTRLTVL.

This chain links TRBV5-1 with TRBJ1-3; 10 bases map to TRBD1. Per the germline V gene, CDR1 is SGHRS and CDR2 is YFSETQ. The CDR3 consists of 15 residues. V was clipped by 4 bases and J by 4 bases; unmatched bases: 5. CDR3 in amino acids: CASSKGTGEGNTIYF. CDR3 nucleotides: TGCGCCAGCAGCAAAGGGACAGGGGAAGGAAACACCATATATTTT.

The chain links TRBV5-6 to TRBJ2-2, with 12 bases that match TRBD2. The ends lost 5 bases at V and 7 bases at J; junction bases unmatched: 6. The germline CDR1 and CDR2 sequences are SGHDT and YYEEEE. The length of the CDR3 is 15 residues. The CDR3 loop is CASRQGLAGDGELFF. CDR3 nucleotide sequence: TGTGCCAGCAGACAGGGACTAGCGGGTGACGGGGAGCTGTTTTTT.

CDR3 bases: TGTGCCTGGTCGGGGAGGGGGGATGAAAAACTGTTTTTT. Its protein is CAWSGRGDEKLFF. This chain joins TRBV30 and TRBJ1-4; perhaps TRBD1 as D (6 bases). Trimming removed 5 bases from V and 6 bases from J, with 13 bases in between. The germline CDR1 and CDR2 sequences are GTSNPN and SVGIG (reference sequence). The CDR3 is made up of 13 amino acids. Variable domain in full (rest from reference TRBV30 and TRBJ1-4): SQTIHQWPATLVQPVGSPLSLECTVEGTSNPNLYWYRQAAGRGLQLLFYSVGIGQISSEVPQNLSASRPQDRQFILSSKKLLLSDSGFYLCAWSGRGDEKLFFGSGTQLSVL.

In regard to this clone: The same CDR3 also results from other DNA sequences found in this sample. V is TRBV5-1 and J is TRBJ2-2; 9 nucleotides match TRBD2. V trimming: 5 bases; J trimming: 1 base; junction bases outside the gene matches: 3. Germline CDR1 reads SGHRS; CDR2 reads YFSETQ. This CDR3 contains 15 residues. The CDR3 is CASRPSGVNTGELFF. The CDR3 DNA reads as TGCGCCAGCAGACCTAGCGGGGTGAACACCGGGGAGCTGTTTTTT.

The rearrangement links TRBV5-1 to TRBJ1-2, with D uncertain. CDR3 length: 12 amino acids. Germline V CDR1 and CDR2: SGHRS, YFSETQ. V lost 3 bases and J 6 bases, leaving 9 bases between the germline ends. CDR3 in DNA: TGCGCCAGCAGCTCCGACGGTCATGGCTACACCTTC. It translates to CASSSDGHGYTF.